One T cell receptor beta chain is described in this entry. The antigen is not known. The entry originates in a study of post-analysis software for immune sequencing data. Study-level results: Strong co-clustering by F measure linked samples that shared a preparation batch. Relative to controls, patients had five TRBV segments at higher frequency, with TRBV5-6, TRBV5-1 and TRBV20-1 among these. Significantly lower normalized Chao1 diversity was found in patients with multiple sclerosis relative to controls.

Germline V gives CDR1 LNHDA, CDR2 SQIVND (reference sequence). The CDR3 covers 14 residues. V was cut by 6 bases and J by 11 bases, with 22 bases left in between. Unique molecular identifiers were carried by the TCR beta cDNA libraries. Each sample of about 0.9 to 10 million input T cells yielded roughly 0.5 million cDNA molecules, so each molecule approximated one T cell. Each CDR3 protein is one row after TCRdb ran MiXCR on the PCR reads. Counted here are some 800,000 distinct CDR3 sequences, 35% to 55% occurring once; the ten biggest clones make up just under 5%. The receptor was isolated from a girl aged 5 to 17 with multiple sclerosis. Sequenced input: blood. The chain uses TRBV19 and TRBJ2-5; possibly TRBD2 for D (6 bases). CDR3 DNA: TGTGCCAGTAGCACCGGGAGCCAGACTGAAGTGCAGTACTTC. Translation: CASSTGSQTEVQYF.